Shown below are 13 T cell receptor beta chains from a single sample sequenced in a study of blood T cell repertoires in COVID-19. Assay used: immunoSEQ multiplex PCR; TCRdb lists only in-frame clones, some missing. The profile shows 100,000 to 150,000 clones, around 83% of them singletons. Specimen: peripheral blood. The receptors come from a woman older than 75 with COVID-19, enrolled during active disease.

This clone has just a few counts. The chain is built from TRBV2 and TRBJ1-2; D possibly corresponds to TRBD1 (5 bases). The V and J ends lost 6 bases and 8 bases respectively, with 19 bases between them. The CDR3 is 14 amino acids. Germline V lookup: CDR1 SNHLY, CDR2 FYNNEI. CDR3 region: CASRQDGGGGGYTF. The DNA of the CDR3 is TGTGCCAGCAGGCAAGACGGGGGGGGTGGCGGCTACACCTTC.

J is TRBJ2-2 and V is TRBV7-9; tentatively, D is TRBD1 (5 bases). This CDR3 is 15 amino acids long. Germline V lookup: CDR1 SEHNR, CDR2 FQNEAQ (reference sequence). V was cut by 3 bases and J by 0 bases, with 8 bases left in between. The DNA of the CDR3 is TGTGCCAGCAGCTTGATGGGGCCGAACACCGGGGAGCTGTTTTTT. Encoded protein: CASSLMGPNTGELFF.

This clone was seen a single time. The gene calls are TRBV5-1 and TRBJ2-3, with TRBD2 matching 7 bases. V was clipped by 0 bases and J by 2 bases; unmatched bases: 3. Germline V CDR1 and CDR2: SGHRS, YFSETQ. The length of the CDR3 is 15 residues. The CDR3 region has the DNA TGCGCCAGCAGCTTGGATGGGACTACCACAGATACGCAGTATTTT. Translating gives CASSLDGTTTDTQYF.

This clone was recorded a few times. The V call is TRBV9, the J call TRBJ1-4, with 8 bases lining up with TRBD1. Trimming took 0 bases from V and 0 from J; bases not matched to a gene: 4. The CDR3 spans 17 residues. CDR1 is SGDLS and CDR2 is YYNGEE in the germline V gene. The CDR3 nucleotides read TGTGCCAGCAGCGTAGGACAGGGGAGGGCAACTAATGAAAAACTGTTTTTT. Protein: CASSVGQGRATNEKLFF.

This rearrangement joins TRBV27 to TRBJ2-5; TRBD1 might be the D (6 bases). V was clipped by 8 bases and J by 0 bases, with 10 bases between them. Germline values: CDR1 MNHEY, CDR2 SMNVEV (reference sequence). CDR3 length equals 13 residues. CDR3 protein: CASRDRYQETQYF. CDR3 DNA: TGTGCCAGCCGCGACAGGTACCAAGAGACCCAGTACTTC.

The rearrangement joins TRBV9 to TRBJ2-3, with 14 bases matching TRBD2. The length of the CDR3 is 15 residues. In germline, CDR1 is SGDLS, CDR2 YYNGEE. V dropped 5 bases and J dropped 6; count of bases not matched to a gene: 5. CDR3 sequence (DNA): TGTGCCAGCAGTGGGACTAGCGGGAGAGGTGATACGCAGTATTTT. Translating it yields CASSGTSGRGDTQYF.

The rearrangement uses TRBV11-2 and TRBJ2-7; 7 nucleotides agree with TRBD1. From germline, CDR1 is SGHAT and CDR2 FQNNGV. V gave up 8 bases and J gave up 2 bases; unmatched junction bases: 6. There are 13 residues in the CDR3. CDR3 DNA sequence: TGTGCCAGCTCCCTGGGACAGACCTACGAGCAGTACTTC. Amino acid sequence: CASSLGQTYEQYF. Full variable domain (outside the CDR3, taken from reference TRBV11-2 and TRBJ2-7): EAGVAQSPRYKIIEKRQSVAFWCNPISGHATLYWYQQILGQGPKLLIQFQNNGVVDDSQLPKDRFSAERLKGVDSTLKIQPAKLEDSAVYLCASSLGQTYEQYFGPGTRLTVT.

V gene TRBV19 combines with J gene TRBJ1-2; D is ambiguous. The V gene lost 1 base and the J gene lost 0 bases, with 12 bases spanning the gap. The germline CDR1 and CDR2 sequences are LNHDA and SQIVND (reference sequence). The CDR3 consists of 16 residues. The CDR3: CASSIGVSKTNYGYTF. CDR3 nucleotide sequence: TGTGCCAGTAGTATAGGCGTATCAAAGACTAACTATGGCTACACCTTC.

CDR3 coding DNA: TGTGCCAGCAGAAGACAGGGGCGAGAGACCCAGTACTTC. As protein: CASRRQGRETQYF. The V call is TRBV14, the J call TRBJ2-5; 8 positions agree with TRBD1. V shed 6 bases, J shed 4 bases, and the junction held 4 bases outside the gene matches. The CDR3 sequence is 13 residues long. Germline values: CDR1 SGHDN, CDR2 FVKESK.

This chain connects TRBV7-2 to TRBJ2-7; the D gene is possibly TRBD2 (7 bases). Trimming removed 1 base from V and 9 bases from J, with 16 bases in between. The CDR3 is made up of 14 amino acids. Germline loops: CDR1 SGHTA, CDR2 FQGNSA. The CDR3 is CASSLVAGEGGQYF. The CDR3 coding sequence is TGTGCCAGCAGCTTAGTGGCGGGAGAAGGGGGGCAGTACTTC.

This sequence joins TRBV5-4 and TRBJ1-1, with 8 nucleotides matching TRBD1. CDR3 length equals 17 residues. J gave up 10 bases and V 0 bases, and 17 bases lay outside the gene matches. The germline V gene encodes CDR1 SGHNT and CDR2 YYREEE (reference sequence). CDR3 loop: CASSLAPTGDRRDAAFF. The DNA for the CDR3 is TGTGCCAGCAGCTTGGCCCCGACAGGGGACCGGCGGGATGCAGCTTTCTTT.

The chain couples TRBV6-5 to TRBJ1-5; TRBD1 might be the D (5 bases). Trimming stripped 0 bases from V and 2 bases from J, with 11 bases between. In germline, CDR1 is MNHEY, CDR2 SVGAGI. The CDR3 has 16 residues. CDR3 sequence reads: CASSYSGRGGNQPQHF. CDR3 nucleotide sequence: TGTGCCAGCAGTTACTCGGGGAGGGGTGGCAATCAGCCCCAGCATTTT.

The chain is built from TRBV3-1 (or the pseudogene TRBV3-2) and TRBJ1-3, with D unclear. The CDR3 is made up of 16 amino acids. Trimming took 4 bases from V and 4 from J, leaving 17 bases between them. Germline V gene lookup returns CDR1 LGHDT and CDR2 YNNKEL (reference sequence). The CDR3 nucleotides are TGTGCCAGCAGCCTCATGAGTCGGGGATCGGGAAACACCATATATTTT. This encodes CASSLMSRGSGNTIYF.